A selection of T cell receptor beta chains follows, all from one sample in a study of regulatory T cells in long-lasting Graves disease. TCRdb itself ran the multiplex PCR reads through MiXCR, one entry per CDR3 protein. The sample carries a few hundred thousand distinct CDR3 sequences, approximately 15% recorded once. The same sample was also used in a study of T cells in Graves' hyperthyroidism and ophthalmopathy.

The source was peripheral blood mononuclear cells (PBMCs), collected at new diagnosis, from a patient treated with antithyroid drugs. These receptors originate from a man between 35 and 55 years old with Graves disease. The CDR3 runs from the conserved cysteine through the conserved F or W.

V | CDR3
TRBV9 | CASSVGQMNTEAFF
TRBV18 | CASSPTTDFQETQYF
TRBV30 | CAWSVQVGGSYNEQFF
TRBV12-3/TRBV12-4 | CASSTQGDQPQHF
TRBV5-1 | CASSLSTSGGSEQFF
TRBV29-1 | CSVRLSYNSPLHF
TRBV28 | CASSSSTSGGAYEQYF
TRBV18 | CASSPGQPEKLFF
TRBV5-1 | CASSLRTGLYNEQFF
TRBV20-1 | CSARLAGYEQYF
TRBV27 | CASSLSRGLAKNIQYF
TRBV5-1 | CASSLASTGDFSTIEAFF
TRBV12-3/TRBV12-4 | CASSSSTGWYQPQHF
TRBV11-2 | CASSNSGGAHNEQFF
TRBV7-2 | CASSLGPYGTVYNEQFF
TRBV28 | CASSLTLYEQYF
TRBV18 | CASSPTGVVNQPQHF
TRBV2 | CASSENNSGNTIYF
TRBV7-8 | CASSSPSQGGGELFF
TRBV20-1 | CSASAFGTALSYEQYF
TRBV5-1 | CASSFYDITDMQYF
TRBV9 | CASSASGGDETQYF
TRBV6-1 | CASSRPGSDTQYF
TRBV2 | CASSERTALNTGELFF
TRBV5-1 | CASSLAPGHGTGELFF
TRBV20-1 | CSATVPGYGYTF
TRBV7-2 | CASRGPTGVAYEQYF
TRBV6-1 | CASSQGQGAGQPQHF
TRBV28 | CASRGSFPFTEAFF
TRBV2 | CASRPDRGGSYEQYF
TRBV20-1 | CSARDGTAFYTGELFF
TRBV7-2 | CASLRAVAEWGEQFF
TRBV9 | CASSVVPGQLTEAFF
TRBV5-5 | CASSFPPTHPNEQFF
TRBV5-1 | CANDEPGQGVHEQFF
TRBV7-9 | CASSILGGTANTGELFF
TRBV12-3/TRBV12-4 | CASSLFFRRQSNQPQHF
TRBV6-2/TRBV6-3 | CASSYGRRANYGYTF
TRBV18 | CASSPRDRGGNTEAFF
TRBV9 | CASGGNQPQHF
TRBV5-1 | CASSLGQINTGELFF